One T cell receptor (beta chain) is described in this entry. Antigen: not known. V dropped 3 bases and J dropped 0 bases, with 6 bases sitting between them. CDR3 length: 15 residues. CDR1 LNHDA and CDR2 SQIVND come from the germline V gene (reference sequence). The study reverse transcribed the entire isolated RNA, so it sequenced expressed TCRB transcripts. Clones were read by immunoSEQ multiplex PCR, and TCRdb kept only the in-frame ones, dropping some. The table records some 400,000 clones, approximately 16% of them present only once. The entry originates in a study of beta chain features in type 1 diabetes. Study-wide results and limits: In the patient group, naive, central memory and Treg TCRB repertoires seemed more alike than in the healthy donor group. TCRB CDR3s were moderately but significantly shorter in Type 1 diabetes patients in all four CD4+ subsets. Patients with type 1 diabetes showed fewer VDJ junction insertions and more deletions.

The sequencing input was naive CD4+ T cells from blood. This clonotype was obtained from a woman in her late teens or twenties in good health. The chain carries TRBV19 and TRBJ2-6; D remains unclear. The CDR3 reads CASSIVASGANVLTF. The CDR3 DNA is TGTGCCAGTAGTATCGTGGCCTCTGGGGCCAACGTCCTGACTTTC.